This T cell receptor beta chain was documented in a study of T cell changes during pregnancy in multiple sclerosis. TCRdb's copy holds only in-frame clones and misses some; the assay was immunoSEQ multiplex PCR. The data show tens of thousands of clones, approximately 90% seen once. Trimming removed 4 bases from V and 1 base from J, with 14 bases in between. CDR1 and CDR2 from the germline V gene are SQVTM and ANQGSEA. This CDR3 is 14 amino acids long. The starting material was peripheral blood, obtained in the second trimester of pregnancy. The origin of this receptor is a female donor in good health, enrolled as a control in a pregnancy study. The chain joins TRBV29-1 to TRBJ2-7; TRBD2 might be the D (7 bases). CDR3 amino acids: CSVGLRGPSYEQYF. The CDR3 nucleotides read TGCAGCGTTGGCCTGCGGGGGCCTTCCTACGAGCAGTACTTC.